The TCR beta chain under discussion was sequenced for a study of Ad26.COV2.S vaccination and SARS-CoV-2 variants. With V trimmed by 7 bases and J by 5 bases, 7 bases remained unmatched. Germline V lookup: CDR1 SGHTS, CDR2 YDEGEE. The CDR3 length is 14 residues. Stated treatment: some 19 received Ad26.COV2.S at low or high dose, single or two shots; about five received placebo; per-sample allocation not given. Sampling happened 63 days after the first vaccine or placebo injection. Method: immunoSEQ multiplex PCR; TCRdb's copy keeps in-frame clones and lacks some. Seen here are some 270,000 clones, roughly 87% observed once, and the top ten hold about 2.7%.

The sequence was collected from a person between 18 and 65 years old who received the Ad26.COV2.S COVID-19 vaccine or a placebo. The source material was peripheral blood, sampled in a trial of Ad26.COV2.S vaccine versus placebo. The genes are TRBV5-8 and TRBJ2-1; 9 nucleotides agree with TRBD2. The CDR3 DNA sequence: TGTGCCAGCCAAGGGAGACTAGCGGACAATGAGCAGTTCTTC. It specifies CASQGRLADNEQFF.